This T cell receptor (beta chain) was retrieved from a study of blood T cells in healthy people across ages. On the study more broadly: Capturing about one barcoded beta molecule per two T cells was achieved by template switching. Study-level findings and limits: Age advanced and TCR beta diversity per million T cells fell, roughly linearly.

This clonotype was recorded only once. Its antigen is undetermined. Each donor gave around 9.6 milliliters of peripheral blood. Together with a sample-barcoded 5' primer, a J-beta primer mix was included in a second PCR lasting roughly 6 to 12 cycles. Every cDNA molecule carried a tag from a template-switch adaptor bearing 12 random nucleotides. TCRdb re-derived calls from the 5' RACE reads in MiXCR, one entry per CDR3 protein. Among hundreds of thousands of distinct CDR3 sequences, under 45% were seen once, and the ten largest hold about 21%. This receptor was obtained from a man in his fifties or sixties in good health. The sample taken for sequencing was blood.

The CDR3 protein is CASNRERGGVEQFF. DNA of the CDR3: TGTGCCAGCAACAGGGAGCGGGGGGGGGTTGAGCAGTTCTTC. The chain recombines TRBV6-2 or TRBV6-3 with TRBJ2-1, with 10 bases identical to TRBD2. Unmatched junction bases numbered 9, after V lost 7 bases and J lost 9 bases. Germline CDR1 MNHEY, CDR2 SVGEGT. The CDR3 sequence is 14 residues long.